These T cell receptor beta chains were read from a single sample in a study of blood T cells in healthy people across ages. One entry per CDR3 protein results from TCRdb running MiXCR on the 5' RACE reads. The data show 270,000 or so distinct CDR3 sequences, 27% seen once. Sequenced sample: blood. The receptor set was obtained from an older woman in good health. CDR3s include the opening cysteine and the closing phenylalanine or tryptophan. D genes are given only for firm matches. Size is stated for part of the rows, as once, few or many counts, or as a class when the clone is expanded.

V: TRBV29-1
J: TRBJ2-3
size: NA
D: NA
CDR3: CSQMLGADTQYF
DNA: TGCAGCCAAATGTTGGGGGCAGATACGCAGTATTTT

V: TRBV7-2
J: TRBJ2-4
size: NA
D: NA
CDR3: CASSLEGGGSLKNIQYF
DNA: TGTGCCAGCAGCTTAGAGGGGGGGGGTTCCCTCAAAAACATTCAGTACTTC

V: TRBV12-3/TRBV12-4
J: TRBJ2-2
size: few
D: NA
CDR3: CASSPGGELFF
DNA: TGTGCCAGCAGTCCGGGCGGGGAGCTGTTTTTT

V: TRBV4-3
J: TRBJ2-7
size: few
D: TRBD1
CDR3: CASSQVQGGREQYF
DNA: TGCGCCAGCAGCCAAGTACAGGGGGGAAGGGAGCAGTACTTC

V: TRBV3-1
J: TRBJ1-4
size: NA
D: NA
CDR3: CASSQGGIRNEKLFF
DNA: TGTGCCAGCAGCCAAGGCGGGATCCGTAATGAAAAACTGTTTTTT

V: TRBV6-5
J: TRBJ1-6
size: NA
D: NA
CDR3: CASSRDGLSPLHF
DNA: TGTGCCAGCAGTAGGGACGGACTTTCACCCCTCCACTTT

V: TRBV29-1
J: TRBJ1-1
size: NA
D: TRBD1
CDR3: CSTKGGPGRNTEAFF
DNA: TGCAGCACAAAAGGGGGCCCCGGGCGGAACACTGAAGCTTTCTTT

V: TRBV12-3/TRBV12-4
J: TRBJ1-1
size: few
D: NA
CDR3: CASSSLAWAFF
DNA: TGTGCCAGCAGTTCCCTCGCGTGGGCTTTCTTT

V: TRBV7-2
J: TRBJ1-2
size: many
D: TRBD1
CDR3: CASSLGIWDRGDGYTF
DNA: TGTGCCAGCAGCTTAGGGATTTGGGACAGGGGTGACGGCTACACCTTC

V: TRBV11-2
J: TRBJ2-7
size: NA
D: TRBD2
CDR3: CASSLMSGGGEQYF
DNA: TGTGCCAGCAGCTTAATGAGCGGGGGCGGCGAGCAGTACTTC

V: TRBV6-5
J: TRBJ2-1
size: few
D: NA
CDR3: CASSYRSGAYEQFF
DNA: TGTGCCAGCAGTTACCGGTCTGGGGCCTATGAGCAGTTCTTC

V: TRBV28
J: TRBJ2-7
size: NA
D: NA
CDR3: CASRPAGRGGSYEQYF
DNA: TGTGCCAGCAGACCCGCGGGCAGGGGAGGATCCTACGAGCAGTACTTC

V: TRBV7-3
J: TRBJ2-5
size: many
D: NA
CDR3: CASSYTVGETQYF
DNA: TGTGCCAGCAGCTATACAGTGGGGGAGACCCAGTACTTC

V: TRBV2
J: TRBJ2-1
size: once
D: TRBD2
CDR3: CASEGTTIPNEQFF
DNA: TGTGCCAGCGAGGGGACTACTATCCCCAATGAGCAGTTCTTC

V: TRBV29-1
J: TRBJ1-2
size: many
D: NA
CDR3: CSVELYNGYTF
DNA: TGCAGCGTTGAGTTGTACAATGGCTACACCTTC

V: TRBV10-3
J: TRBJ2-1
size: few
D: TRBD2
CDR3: CAAGLGREWEFF
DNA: TGTGCGGCAGGGCTAGGGCGGGAGTGGGAGTTCTTC

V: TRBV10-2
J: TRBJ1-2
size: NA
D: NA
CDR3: CASSEFPEDYGYTF
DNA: TGCGCCAGCAGTGAATTTCCAGAAGACTATGGCTACACCTTC

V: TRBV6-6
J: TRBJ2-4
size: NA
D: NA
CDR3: CASSYSLVAKNIQYF
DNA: TGTGCCAGCAGTTACTCACTGGTAGCCAAAAACATTCAGTACTTC

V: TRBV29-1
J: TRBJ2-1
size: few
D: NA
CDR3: CSVVWLSSYNEQFF
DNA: TGCAGCGTTGTGTGGCTTAGCTCCTACAATGAGCAGTTCTTC

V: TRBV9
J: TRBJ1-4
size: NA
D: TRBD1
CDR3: CASSARTGTDNEKLFF
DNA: TGTGCCAGCAGCGCCCGAACCGGGACAGATAATGAAAAACTGTTTTTT

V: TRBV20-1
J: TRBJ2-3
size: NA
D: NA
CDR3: CSASIQGTDTQYF
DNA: TGCAGTGCTAGTATCCAGGGCACAGATACGCAGTATTTT

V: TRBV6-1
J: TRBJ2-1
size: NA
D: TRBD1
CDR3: CASSEGQHYNEQFF
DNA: TGTGCCAGCAGTGAGGGACAGCACTACAATGAGCAGTTCTTC

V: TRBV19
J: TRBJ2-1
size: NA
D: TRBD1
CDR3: CASTHLTGGLQFF
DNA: TGTGCCAGTACCCATCTAACAGGGGGACTGCAGTTCTTC

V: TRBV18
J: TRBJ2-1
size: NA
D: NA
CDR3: CASSPPGGPEQFF
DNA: TGTGCCAGCTCACCACCGGGCGGGCCTGAGCAGTTCTTC

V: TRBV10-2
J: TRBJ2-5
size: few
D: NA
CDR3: CASSERGVGLFF
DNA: TGCGCCAGCAGTGAGAGGGGGGTCGGGTTGTTCTTC

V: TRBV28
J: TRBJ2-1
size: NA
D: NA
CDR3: CASSPMRLGEQFF
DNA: TGTGCCAGCAGCCCCATGAGACTGGGTGAGCAGTTCTTC

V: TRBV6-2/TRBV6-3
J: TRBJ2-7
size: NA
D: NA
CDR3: CASSYPDGSYEQYF
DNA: TGTGCCAGCAGTTATCCGGACGGGTCCTACGAGCAGTACTTC

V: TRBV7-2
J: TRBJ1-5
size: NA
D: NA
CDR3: CASSLELQPQHF
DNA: TGTGCCAGCAGCTTGGAGCTTCAGCCCCAGCATTTT

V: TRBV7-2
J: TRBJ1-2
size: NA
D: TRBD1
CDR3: CASSIGQGGTYGYTF
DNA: TGTGCCAGCAGCATAGGACAGGGCGGGACCTATGGCTACACCTTC

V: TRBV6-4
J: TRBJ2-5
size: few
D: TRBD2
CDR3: CASSGEGYQETQYF
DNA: TGTGCCAGCAGTGGGGAGGGGTACCAAGAGACCCAGTACTTC

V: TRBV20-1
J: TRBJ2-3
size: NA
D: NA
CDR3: CSARDPTVTDTQYF
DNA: TGCAGTGCTAGAGATCCTACAGTCACAGATACGCAGTATTTT

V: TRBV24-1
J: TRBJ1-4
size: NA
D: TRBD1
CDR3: CATSPGQAEKLFF
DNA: TGTGCCACCTCCCCGGGACAGGCGGAAAAACTGTTTTTT

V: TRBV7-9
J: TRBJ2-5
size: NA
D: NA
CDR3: CASSEIRETETQYF
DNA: TGTGCCAGCAGCGAGATCAGGGAAACGGAGACCCAGTACTTC

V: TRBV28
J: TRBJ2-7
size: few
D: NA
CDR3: CASSLFAARSEQYF
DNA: TGTGCCAGCAGTTTATTCGCCGCGAGGAGCGAGCAGTACTTC

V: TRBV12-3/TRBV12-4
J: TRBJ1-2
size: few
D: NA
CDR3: CASSSYYGYTF
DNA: TGTGCCAGCAGCTCATACTATGGCTACACCTTC

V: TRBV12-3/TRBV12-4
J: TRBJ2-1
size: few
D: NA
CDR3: CASALYGEDYNEQFF
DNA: TGTGCCAGCGCGCTATACGGGGAGGACTACAATGAGCAGTTCTTC

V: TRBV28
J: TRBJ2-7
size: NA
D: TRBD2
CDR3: CATTGTSFYEQYF
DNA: TGTGCCACCACCGGGACTAGCTTTTACGAGCAGTACTTC

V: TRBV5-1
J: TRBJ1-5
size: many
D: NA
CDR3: CASSPSGAGNQPQHF
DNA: TGCGCCAGCAGCCCCTCGGGGGCAGGGAATCAGCCCCAGCATTTT

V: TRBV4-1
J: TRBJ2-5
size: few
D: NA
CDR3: CASSQNSAGQETQYF
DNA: TGCGCCAGCAGCCAAAATTCCGCGGGGCAAGAGACCCAGTACTTC

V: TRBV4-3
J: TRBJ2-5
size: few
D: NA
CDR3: CASSQEGILHETQYF
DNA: TGCGCCAGCAGCCAAGAAGGGATCCTTCATGAGACCCAGTACTTC

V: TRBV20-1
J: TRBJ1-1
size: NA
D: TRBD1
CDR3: CSARPPGGYTEAFF
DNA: TGCAGTGCTAGACCCCCAGGGGGATACACTGAAGCTTTCTTT

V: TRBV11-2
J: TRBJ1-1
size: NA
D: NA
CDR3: CASTWGGGNTEAFF
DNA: TGTGCCAGCACCTGGGGTGGCGGAAACACTGAAGCTTTCTTT

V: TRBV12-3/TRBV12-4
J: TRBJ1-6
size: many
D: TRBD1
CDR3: CASSFRDRAYSPLHF
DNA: TGTGCCAGCAGTTTTAGGGACAGGGCGTATTCACCCCTCCACTTT

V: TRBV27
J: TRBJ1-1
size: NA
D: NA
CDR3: CASSLTGIGFTEAFF
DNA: TGTGCCAGCAGTTTGACGGGGATAGGGTTCACTGAAGCTTTCTTT

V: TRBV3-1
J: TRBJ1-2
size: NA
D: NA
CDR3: CASSQDDARGYGYTF
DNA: TGTGCCAGCAGCCAAGATGACGCAAGGGGCTATGGCTACACCTTC

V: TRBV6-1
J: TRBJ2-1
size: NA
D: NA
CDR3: CASKERNEQFF
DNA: TGTGCCAGCAAAGAGAGGAATGAGCAGTTCTTC